The T cell receptor beta chain described here comes from a study of Ad26.COV2.S vaccination and SARS-CoV-2 variants. General study results and limits: Vaccinees reportedly had broad spike-specific CD8+ and CD4+ T cell responses.

On this clone: Its antigen is undetermined.

Clones were read by immunoSEQ multiplex PCR, and TCRdb kept only the in-frame ones, dropping some. Among a few hundred thousand clones listed, around 82% were seen once. Treatment meaning: some 20 received Ad26.COV2.S at low or high dose, single or two shots; roughly five received placebo; per-sample allocation not given. At day 63 after the first vaccine or placebo injection, samples were drawn. As its vector, the vaccine had Ad26, which expressed Wuhan-strain SARS-CoV-2 spike. This CDR3 has 13 residues. V shed 7 bases and J shed 4 bases, with 12 bases lying between them. Germline V lookup: CDR1 SNHLY, CDR2 FYNNEI.

The sequences come from peripheral blood, collected in a trial of Ad26.COV2.S vaccine versus placebo. The clonotype was recovered from a person between 18 and 60 years old who received the Ad26.COV2.S COVID-19 vaccine or a placebo. The gene calls are TRBV2 and TRBJ2-3; D may be TRBD1 (6 bases). The chain's CDR3 is CASKGTSSDTQYF. The CDR3 nucleotides are TGTGCCAGCAAAGGGACATCCTCAGATACGCAGTATTTT.